These 18 T cell receptor beta chains originate from one sample sequenced in a study of OX40 agonist ivuxolimab in advanced cancers. Using immunoSEQ multiplex PCR, the repertoire was profiled, and TCRdb retains in-frame clones only, with some absent. This sample has roughly 76,000 clones, with around nine tenths found just once. Sequences were derived from CD4+ or CD8+ T cells sorted from blood, sampled in a trial of the OX40 agonist ivuxolimab. These receptors came from an adult with an advanced solid tumor such as melanoma, head and neck, liver or kidney cancer.

This clone is a singleton in its sample. Other DNA variants within this sample encode the same CDR3. The rearrangement links TRBV6-5 to TRBJ2-7; D not certain. Germline-derived CDR1 and CDR2 are MNHEY and SVGAGI. The length of the CDR3 is 13 residues. Trimming pared 3 bases from V and 0 bases from J, leaving 6 bases between. The DNA of the CDR3 is TGTGCCAGCAGTTATCAAAGCTCCTACGAGCAGTACTTC. It translates to CASSYQSSYEQYF.

V is TRBV29-1 and J is TRBJ1-1; 7 nucleotides line up with TRBD1. This CDR3 region has 12 residues. V shed 7 bases, J shed 5 bases, and the junction held 7 bases outside the gene matches. The germline V gene has CDR1 SQVTM and CDR2 ANQGSEA. The CDR3 nucleotides are TGCAGCGCTACTCCAGGGGGTACTGAAGCTTTCTTT. The encoded protein is CSATPGGTEAFF.

The chain carries TRBV7-9 and TRBJ2-3; 10 bases are a match to TRBD2. The germline V gene encodes CDR1 SEHNR and CDR2 FQNEAQ (reference sequence). The ends lost 6 bases at V and 4 bases at J; junction bases unmatched: 4. This CDR3 is 14 amino acids long. The DNA of the CDR3 is TGTGCCAGCAGTACTAGCGGGGTAGCAGATACGCAGTATTTT. Translated: CASSTSGVADTQYF.

This chain links TRBV21-1 with TRBJ1-4. TRBV21-1 is labeled a pseudogene. The CDR3 sequence is 14 residues long. The CDR3: CASSKGWGNEKLFF. CDR3 coding DNA: TGTGCCAGCAGCAAAGGATGGGGTAATGAAAAACTGTTTTTT.

The chain links TRBV6-1 to TRBJ1-5; D is ambiguous. Deletions cut 1 base from V and 3 bases from J, with 7 bases between. Germline loops: CDR1 MNHNS, CDR2 SASEGT. This CDR3 contains 14 residues. The DNA of the CDR3 is TGTGCCAGCAGTGAAGAAGGAAACAATCAGCCCCAGCATTTT. Protein product: CASSEEGNNQPQHF.

The V and J genes are TRBV6-4 and TRBJ2-3; D ambiguous. In germline, CDR1 is MRHNA, CDR2 SNTAGT. This CDR3 region has 15 residues. Trimming stripped 3 bases from V and 1 base from J, with 11 bases between. DNA for the CDR3: TGTGCCAGCAGTGAGTCCCTCCAGGGCACAGATACGCAGTATTTT. Amino acids: CASSESLQGTDTQYF.

This sequence joins TRBV5-6 and TRBJ1-1; no clear D. Germline values: CDR1 SGHDT, CDR2 YYEEEE. The length of the CDR3 is 14 residues. V dropped 2 bases and J dropped 1 base, with 9 bases sitting between them. The CDR3 is CASSFGRRNTEAFF. The CDR3 coding sequence is TGTGCCAGCAGCTTCGGACGGAGGAACACTGAAGCTTTCTTT.

The V and J genes are TRBV4-1 and TRBJ2-1; 7 positions agree with TRBD2. V trimming: 0 bases; J trimming: 1 base; junction bases outside the gene matches: 9. Germline CDR1 MGHRA, CDR2 YSYEKL. This CDR3 comprises 18 residues. CDR3 in amino acids: CASSQDPVLGGSYNEQFF. CDR3 DNA: TGCGCCAGCAGCCAAGATCCCGTATTGGGGGGGTCCTACAATGAGCAGTTCTTC.

The chain carries TRBV29-1 and TRBJ1-5; perhaps TRBD1 as D (5 bases). Between the trimmed V and J ends, which lost 0 bases and 2 bases, there was a span of 5 bases. The V gene's germline CDR1 is SQVTM and CDR2 ANQGSEA. The CDR3 covers 13 residues. This chain's CDR3 is CSVEEGGNQPQHF. For the CDR3, the DNA is TGCAGCGTTGAAGAGGGGGGCAATCAGCCCCAGCATTTT.

The chain employs TRBV4-1 and TRBJ1-1; weak D call: TRBD1 (5 bases). Trimming stripped 1 base from V and 0 bases from J, with 15 bases between. The length of the CDR3 is 17 residues. Per the germline V gene, CDR1 is MGHRA and CDR2 is YSYEKL. The CDR3 DNA reads TGCGCCAGCAGCCAAGCCCAGGGACCAACCATGAACACTGAAGCTTTCTTT. Translated: CASSQAQGPTMNTEAFF.

CDR3 residues: CASSIGPPSVRSGNTIYF. CDR3 nucleotides: TGTGCCAGTAGTATAGGCCCCCCATCCGTACGCTCTGGAAACACCATATATTTT. This chain links TRBV19 with TRBJ1-3; D gene ambiguous. Germline V lookup: CDR1 LNHDA, CDR2 SQIVND (reference sequence). The CDR3 is 18 amino acids. With 1 base removed from V and 0 bases from J, the gap between germline ends came to 16 bases. The whole variable domain, remainder taken from reference TRBV19 and TRBJ1-3, is DGGITQSPKYLFRKEGQNVTLSCEQNLNHDAMYWYRQDPGQGLRLIYYSQIVNDFQKGDIAEGYSVSREKKESFPLTVTSAQKNPTAFYLCASSIGPPSVRSGNTIYFGEGSWLTVV.

This rearrangement joins TRBV2 to TRBJ2-2; a possible D gene is TRBD2 (5 bases). This CDR3 has 16 amino acids. Trimming stripped 8 bases from V and 2 bases from J, with 18 bases between. Germline CDR1 reads SNHLY; CDR2 reads FYNNEI. In DNA form, the CDR3 reads TGTGCCAGCTTTCTCCCGGACGGGATTAACACCGGGGAGCTGTTTTTT. Translated, it gives CASFLPDGINTGELFF.

Remarks on this clone: A read error may account for a junction end that differs from germline. J is TRBJ2-7 and V is TRBV7-8; 7 nucleotides agree with TRBD1. In germline, CDR1 is SGHVS, CDR2 FQNEAQ. This CDR3 contains 17 residues. CDR3 residues: CASSFNQDRLDSFEQYF. Written as DNA, the CDR3 is TGTGCCAGCAGCTTCAACCAGGACAGGCTAGACTCCTTCGAGCAGTACTTC.

The chain combines TRBV11-2 with TRBJ1-4; D is perhaps TRBD1 (6 bases). CDR1 and CDR2 (germline): SGHAT, FQNNGV. Trimming left V 4 bases short and J 3 bases short, with 12 bases between. The length of the CDR3 is 15 residues. The CDR3 coding sequence is TGTGCCAGCAGCTCCACCAGGGGAGCTAATGAAAAACTGTTTTTT. Its protein product is CASSSTRGANEKLFF. The variable domain in full, with the rest retrieved from reference TRBV11-2 and TRBJ1-4, is EAGVAQSPRYKIIEKRQSVAFWCNPISGHATLYWYQQILGQGPKLLIQFQNNGVVDDSQLPKDRFSAERLKGVDSTLKIQPAKLEDSAVYLCASSSTRGANEKLFFGSGTQLSVL.

The chain is built from TRBV15 and TRBJ1-3, with D uncertain. From germline, CDR1 is LNHNV and CDR2 YYDKDF (reference sequence). CDR3 size: 17 residues. V lost 0 bases, J lost 0 bases, and 12 bases lay in between. The CDR3 sequence: CATSRDWLAGSGNTIYF. The DNA of the CDR3 is TGTGCCACCAGCAGAGATTGGCTGGCTGGCTCTGGAAACACCATATATTTT.

The gene calls are TRBV6-5 and TRBJ2-7, with a possible D match to TRBD2 (6 bases). V was clipped by 4 bases and J by 3 bases, with 19 bases between them. The CDR3 covers 16 residues. Germline V gene sequence: CDR1 MNHEY, CDR2 SVGAGI. CDR3 in DNA: TGTGCCAGCAGTTCCCTTAGGAGGGAAGGGAGCTACGAGCAGTACTTC. Translated: CASSSLRREGSYEQYF.

V usage is TRBV4-1 and J usage is TRBJ2-7, with a weak D call TRBD1 (5 bases). CDR3 size: 15 residues. The V end was cut by 1 base, the J end by 3 bases, with 13 bases between. The V gene's germline CDR1 is MGHRA and CDR2 YSYEKL. The CDR3 sequence is CASSQVTELYYEQYF. The CDR3 DNA sequence: TGCGCCAGCAGCCAAGTGACAGAACTCTACTACGAGCAGTACTTC.

The CDR3 DNA is TGCGCCAGCCAGACAGGGGCCTCCTCCTACGAGCAGTACTTC. Translating it yields CASQTGASSYEQYF. V is TRBV5-1 and J is TRBJ2-7; 8 positions match TRBD1. Trimming at V came to 7 bases and at J to 0 bases, leaving 6 bases not matched to a gene. Germline V gene data show CDR1 as SGHRS and CDR2 as YFSETQ. The length of the CDR3 is 14 residues.